This T cell receptor beta chain was recovered during a study of shared clonotypes between healthy human individuals. At the level of the study: Three plates each covered CD4 naive and memory; CD8 naive two, CD8 memory one.

Each subset's genomic DNA was split evenly across several immunoSEQ plates. The repertoire was sequenced with immunoSEQ multiplex PCR; TCRdb's copy has only in-frame clones and lacks some. Of roughly 2.2 million clones listed, about 92% are singletons. CDR1 is SGDLS, CDR2 YYNGEE, per germline. The V gene end was trimmed by 0 bases and the J gene end by 1 base; junction bases not matched to a gene: 2. The CDR3 spans 15 residues. Study-wide results and caveats: Naive subsets generally exceeded memory subsets in estimated richness. Relative to clonotypes present in all four donors, those not shared had lower generation probabilities.

This clone was seen once. No antigen is known for it. The TCR comes from a man aged 18-30 years in good health. Some clones in this sample may be carry-over from other donors' samples. Sequenced sample: naive CD4+ T cells from PBMCs. This sample's subset: CD45RA+ positively selected. V gene TRBV9 combines with J gene TRBJ2-7; TRBD1 agrees at 9 bases. This CDR3 is CASSVDGTGSYEQYF. DNA for the CDR3: TGTGCCAGCAGCGTAGACGGGACAGGGTCCTACGAGCAGTACTTC. Full variable domain (outside the CDR3, taken from reference TRBV9 and TRBJ2-7): DSGVTQTPKHLITATGQRVTLRCSPRSGDLSVYWYQQSLDQGLQFLIQYYNGEERAKGNILERFSAQQFPDLHSELNLSSLELGDSALYFCASSVDGTGSYEQYFGPGTRLTVT.